This passage covers 23 T cell receptor beta chains from one sample sequenced in a study of T cell responses to AZD1222 COVID-19 vaccine. The repertoire was sequenced with immunoSEQ multiplex PCR; TCRdb's copy has only in-frame clones and lacks some. The table has 110,000 to 150,000 clones, 90% to 95% seen once. The sample consisted of peripheral blood, taken on day 0 of AZD1222 vaccination. The receptors here all came from an adult in good health.

The chain recombines TRBV24-1 with TRBJ1-5; 7 bases line up with TRBD1. With 6 bases clipped from V and 5 bases from J, the junction kept 3 bases outside the gene matches. The CDR3 covers 13 residues. The germline V gene encodes CDR1 KGHDR and CDR2 SFDVKD. The CDR3 bases are TGTGCCACCAGTCCAGACAGGGATCAGCCCCAGCATTTT. Residues: CATSPDRDQPQHF.

In its sample, this clone was seen once. The chain recombines TRBV9 with TRBJ2-1; 7 bases are shared with TRBD1. The J segment lost 10 bases and the V segment lost 3 bases, leaving 7 bases of the junction unmatched. CDR1 is SGDLS and CDR2 is YYNGEE in the germline V gene. This CDR3 region has 13 residues. The CDR3 sequence: CASSATGLGEQFF. CDR3 in DNA: TGTGCCAGCAGCGCGACAGGGTTGGGCGAGCAGTTCTTC.

To note about this clone: Sequence at one end of the junction differs from germline and may be a read error. The V and J genes are TRBV7-7 and TRBJ1-1; perhaps TRBD1 as D (5 bases). Per the germline V gene, CDR1 is SSHAT and CDR2 is FNYEAQ (reference sequence). The CDR3 has 13 residues. The CDR3 DNA reads TGTGCTAGCAGCTACCGGCGGGGGGGTGAAGCTTTCTTT. Translated: CASSYRRGGEAFF.

The rearrangement links TRBV2 to TRBJ2-3, with D possibly matching TRBD1 (5 bases). CDR1 and CDR2 from the germline V gene are SNHLY and FYNNEI. The CDR3 contains 14 residues. Trimming removed 8 bases from V and 0 bases from J, with 12 bases in between. Here the CDR3 reads CASFGALSTDTQYF. The CDR3 coding sequence is TGTGCCAGCTTTGGGGCCCTAAGCACAGATACGCAGTATTTT.

For the CDR3, the DNA is TGTGCCAGCAGCATCGACAGGGGGCCCGTTTCACCCCTCCACTTT. Its protein is CASSIDRGPVSPLHF. The genes are TRBV6-4 and TRBJ1-6, with 10 bases fitting TRBD1. The CDR3 runs to 15 residues. Germline V CDR1 and CDR2: MRHNA, SNTAGT. V lost 6 bases and J lost 9; bases outside the gene matches: 8.

DNA of the CDR3: TGTGCCATCAGACGAACAGGGGCAGAGACCCAGTACTTC. As protein: CAIRRTGAETQYF. The chain employs TRBV10-3 and TRBJ2-5; 7 bases map to TRBD1. Unmatched junction bases numbered 5, after V lost 6 bases and J lost 4 bases. CDR3 size: 13 residues. Germline V gives CDR1 ENHRY, CDR2 SYGVKD.

The V call is TRBV6-6, the J call TRBJ1-1, with D unclear. V lost 4 bases and J lost 4, with 13 bases in between. This CDR3 is 14 amino acids long. CDR1 and CDR2 from the germline V gene are MNHNY and SVGAGI (reference sequence). CDR3 sequence (DNA): TGTGCCAGCAGTTCCCTGGGCCCCGGCACTGAAGCTTTCTTT. It codes for CASSSLGPGTEAFF.

This clone was detected only once. V gene TRBV10-3 combines with J gene TRBJ2-1; D is ambiguous. The germline V gene has CDR1 ENHRY and CDR2 SYGVKD. The CDR3 has 11 residues. V gave up 3 bases and J gave up 9 bases, with 6 bases separating them. Written as DNA, the CDR3 is TGTGCCATCAGTGATATAAGTGAGCAGTTCTTC. Translation gives CAISDISEQFF.

The rearrangement uses TRBV4-3 and TRBJ1-6; TRBD1 is a possible D gene (5 bases). The germline gives CDR1 LGHNA, CDR2 YSLEER. V was cut by 4 bases and J by 13 bases, with 23 bases left in between. This CDR3 is built from 16 residues. The CDR3 coding sequence is TGCGCCAGCAGCCCCGGGCAGGGCAAAGGGTTGGGTCCCCTCCACTTT. Its protein is CASSPGQGKGLGPLHF.

This clone was seen only a few times. This rearrangement joins TRBV4-1 to TRBJ2-5, with D possibly being TRBD2 (5 bases). Germline CDR1 reads MGHRA; CDR2 reads YSYEKL. V was shortened by 3 bases and J by 0 bases, with 14 bases between the two germline ends. This CDR3 is built from 16 residues. The CDR3 nucleotides read TGCGCCAGCAGCCACGCCGATTGGGGAGACCAAGAGACCCAGTACTTC. Encoded protein: CASSHADWGDQETQYF.

This clone has only one observation. The rearrangement uses TRBV7-9 and TRBJ2-7; D is unresolved. Germline V gene data show CDR1 as SEHNR and CDR2 as FQNEAQ (reference sequence). The ends were cut back, 3 bases at V and 2 bases at J, with 17 bases in the middle. The CDR3 extends over 16 amino acids. CDR3: CASSFVATTRAYEQYF. As DNA, the CDR3 is TGTGCCAGCAGCTTTGTCGCGACGACAAGGGCCTACGAGCAGTACTTC.

This clone was observed once. J is TRBJ1-5 and V is TRBV30; D is undetermined. This CDR3 comprises 13 residues. Germline values: CDR1 GTSNPN, CDR2 SVGIG (reference sequence). Trimming shortened V by 0 bases and J by 4 bases, and 7 bases separated the two germline ends. The CDR3 sequence is CAWSVNVNQPQHF. DNA of the CDR3: TGTGCCTGGAGTGTAAATGTAAATCAGCCCCAGCATTTT.

The chain is built from TRBV4-2 and TRBJ1-5, with D unclear. The ends were cut back, 0 bases at V and 4 bases at J, with 10 bases in the middle. Per germline, CDR1 LGHNA and CDR2 YNFKEQ. The CDR3 covers 15 residues. The CDR3 is CASSQEPGLNQPQHF. DNA for the CDR3: TGTGCCAGCAGCCAAGAACCGGGGTTAAATCAGCCCCAGCATTTT.

V is TRBV5-6 and J is TRBJ2-1; 12 nucleotides agree with TRBD2. The CDR3 spans 17 residues. With 3 bases clipped from V and 8 bases from J, the junction kept 12 bases outside the gene matches. Germline V gene sequence: CDR1 SGHDT, CDR2 YYEEEE. The CDR3 sequence: CASSWSLAGGSSDEQFF. CDR3 sequence (DNA): TGTGCCAGCAGCTGGAGTCTAGCGGGGGGGAGTTCGGATGAGCAGTTCTTC. The entire variable domain, with the rest obtained from reference TRBV5-6 and TRBJ2-1, is as follows: DAGVTQSPTHLIKTRGQQVTLRCSPKSGHDTVSWYQQALGQGPQFIFQYYEEEERQRGNFPDRFSGHQFPNYSSELNVNALLLGDSALYLCASSWSLAGGSSDEQFFGPGTRLTVL.

The sample holds one count of this clone. CDR3 residues: CATVTGPGGYTF. In DNA, the CDR3 is TGTGCCACCGTGACAGGGCCGGGGGGCTACACCTTC. The gene calls are TRBV21-1 and TRBJ1-2; the D call in the table, TRBD1, was not verified against the DNA. TRBV21-1 is listed as a pseudogene. The CDR3 totals 12 residues.

The J gene is TRBJ1-5, the V gene TRBV2; D ambiguous. The CDR3 covers 16 residues. V lost 1 base and J 4 bases, leaving 14 bases between the germline ends. Germline CDR1 reads SNHLY; CDR2 reads FYNNEI. As DNA, the CDR3 is TGTGCCAGCAGTGAAGGGCCTACGGTGGTGAATCAGCCCCAGCATTTT. Translating gives CASSEGPTVVNQPQHF.

The chain uses TRBV11-2 and TRBJ1-6; perhaps TRBD1 as D (5 bases). Trimming stripped 4 bases from V and 10 bases from J, with 20 bases between. CDR3 length equals 16 residues. The V gene's germline CDR1 is SGHAT and CDR2 FQNNGV. For the CDR3, the DNA is TGTGCCAGCAGCTGGTCCGGGGGGTATGGGGTATCACCCCTCCACTTT. Protein sequence: CASSWSGGYGVSPLHF.

V and J are TRBV10-3 and TRBJ1-2, with 9 bases that match TRBD1. After removal of 2 bases from V and 4 bases from J, the junction contained 5 bases not matched to a gene. The germline V gene encodes CDR1 ENHRY and CDR2 SYGVKD. This CDR3 is 15 amino acids long. The CDR3, as DNA: TGTGCCATCAGTGAGGCGGACAGGGGCGTCTATGGCTACACCTTC. This gives the protein CAISEADRGVYGYTF.

The chain is built from TRBV5-1 and TRBJ2-7; D possibly corresponds to TRBD1 (6 bases). V lost 4 bases and J 4 bases, leaving 18 bases between the germline ends. Looked up from germline, CDR1 is SGHRS and CDR2 is YFSETQ. The CDR3 length is 15 residues. The CDR3 reads CASSPRQGSQYEQYF. For the CDR3, the DNA is TGCGCCAGCAGCCCCCGGCAGGGGTCCCAGTACGAGCAGTACTTC.

The rearrangement links TRBV5-6 to TRBJ1-2; 12 bases agree with TRBD1. Trimming removed 1 base from V and 7 bases from J; junction bases left unmatched: 8. CDR3 length: 16 residues. The germline gives CDR1 SGHDT, CDR2 YYEEEE. The CDR3 spells CASSLSPGQGAGGYTF. The CDR3 region has the DNA TGTGCCAGCAGCTTGTCCCCGGGACAGGGGGCGGGTGGCTACACCTTC.

This CDR3 reads CASSRRTGGQETQYF. The CDR3 region has the DNA TGTGCCAGCAGCCGACGGACTGGAGGACAAGAGACCCAGTACTTC. The chain links TRBV14 to TRBJ2-5; D perhaps matches TRBD2 (5 bases). Trimming took off 4 bases at V and 2 bases at J, with 14 bases between the two ends. This CDR3 is 15 amino acids long. CDR1 is SGHDN and CDR2 is FVKESK in the germline V gene.

The rearrangement joins TRBV27 to TRBJ2-3, with D possibly being TRBD2 (6 bases). The germline V gene encodes CDR1 MNHEY and CDR2 SMNVEV (reference sequence). The CDR3 is made up of 15 amino acids. V was cut by 3 bases and J by 2 bases, with 12 bases left in between. CDR3 coding DNA: TGTGCCAGCAGTTTCTCGGGGGTCGTCACAGATACGCAGTATTTT. It yields the protein CASSFSGVVTDTQYF.

The rearrangement links TRBV20-1 to TRBJ2-1, with 13 bases matching TRBD2. The CDR3 sequence is 16 residues long. V lost 3 bases and J lost 4; bases outside the gene matches: 6. Germline CDR1 and CDR2: DFQATT and SNEGSKA (reference sequence). Here the CDR3 reads CSASPAGLAGYNEQFF. CDR3 in DNA: TGCAGTGCTAGTCCGGCGGGACTAGCGGGGTACAATGAGCAGTTCTTC.